The rows below give T cell receptor beta chains drawn from one sample of a study of cytomegalovirus exposure and HLA in healthy donors. Produced via immunoSEQ multiplex PCR; TCRdb's table is partial and in-frame only. This table has about 120,000 clones, approximately 72% appearing once. The sequencing sample was made of PBMCs. These receptors all come from a man between 60 and 75 years old in good health and CMV-seropositive. Each CDR3 is given with its conserved first and last residue. Fields, in order: V gene, D gene, J gene, clone size, CDR3 protein, CDR3 DNA. A D gene is named only where the DNA matches it firmly. A row's size may be missing; if present it is once, few, many or a size class.

TRBV9	.	TRBJ1-1	.	CASRGTWDTEAFF	TGTGCCAGCAGGGGGACATGGGACACTGAAGCTTTCTTT
TRBV5-4	.	TRBJ2-3	once	CASSLARGLDTQYF	TGTGCCAGCAGCTTGGCCCGGGGGTTGGATACGCAGTATTTT
TRBV2	TRBD2	TRBJ2-1	.	CASTAGGGYNEQFF	TGTGCCAGCACAGCGGGAGGAGGGTACAATGAGCAGTTCTTC
TRBV5-5	TRBD1	TRBJ1-2	few	CASSFPGTGDYGYTF	TGTGCCAGCAGTTTTCCCGGGACAGGAGACTATGGCTACACCTTC
TRBV11-2	.	TRBJ2-7	.	CASSLPSYYYEQYF	TGTGCCAGCAGCTTACCCAGCTATTACTACGAGCAGTACTTC
TRBV9	.	TRBJ2-2	.	CASSVGGLANTGELFF	TGTGCCAGCAGCGTTGGGGGGTTAGCGAACACCGGGGAGCTGTTTTTT
TRBV5-1	.	TRBJ2-7	.	CASSLAGPLGSYEQYF	TGCGCCAGCAGCTTGGCCGGACCTCTTGGGAGCTACGAGCAGTACTTC
TRBV7-6	TRBD2	TRBJ2-7	once	CASSPRAGGSSYEQYF	TGTGCCAGCAGCCCCCGGGCGGGGGGGAGCTCCTACGAGCAGTACTTC
TRBV2	.	TRBJ2-5	.	CASTEGLETQYF	TGTGCCAGCACCGAGGGTTTAGAGACCCAGTACTTC
TRBV7-2	TRBD1	TRBJ1-1	once	CASSLGWGQGVVEAFF	TGTGCCAGCAGCTTAGGTTGGGGACAGGGGGTAGTCGAAGCTTTCTTT
TRBV7-3	TRBD1	TRBJ1-4	.	CASSFGQGEAEKLFF	TGTGCCAGCAGCTTCGGACAGGGAGAGGCGGAAAAACTGTTTTTT
TRBV5-1	TRBD1	TRBJ2-7	.	CASSLEQTGEQYF	TGCGCCAGCAGCTTGGAACAGACAGGGGAGCAGTACTTC
TRBV19	TRBD1	TRBJ1-2	.	CASSTAGTGDGYTF	TGTGCCAGTAGTACAGCCGGGACAGGGGATGGCTACACCTTC
TRBV11-1	TRBD1	TRBJ1-4	few	CASSLGTGGTANEKLFF	TGTGCCAGCAGCCTTGGGACAGGGGGAACGGCTAATGAAAAACTGTTTTTT
TRBV19	TRBD2	TRBJ2-4	few	CASSLREGNIQYF	TGTGCCAGTAGTCTCAGGGAGGGGAACATTCAGTACTTC
TRBV11-2	TRBD1	TRBJ2-1	.	CASSSTTGYNEQFF	TGTGCCAGCAGCTCAACGACAGGGTACAATGAGCAGTTCTTC
TRBV11-2	.	TRBJ1-1	few	CASSRGRGMNTEAFF	TGTGCCAGCAGCCGCGGGAGGGGGATGAACACTGAAGCTTTCTTT
TRBV29-1	.	TRBJ1-2	.	CSVEEDEGIYGYTF	TGCAGCGTTGAAGAGGATGAGGGAATCTATGGCTACACCTTC
TRBV11-3	.	TRBJ2-1	.	CASSLGLASYNEQFF	TGTGCCAGCAGCTTGGGGCTAGCGAGTTACAATGAGCAGTTCTTC
TRBV5-1	TRBD1	TRBJ2-5	.	CASSLGQGEETQYF	TGCGCCAGCAGCTTGGGTCAGGGGGAAGAGACCCAGTACTTC
TRBV2	TRBD2	TRBJ2-5	.	CASSGLAGVGETQYF	TGTGCCAGCAGTGGACTAGCGGGAGTAGGGGAGACCCAGTACTTC
TRBV6-1	.	TRBJ1-1	.	CASSEEGRGNTEAFF	TGTGCCAGCAGTGAAGAGGGCAGGGGGAACACTGAAGCTTTCTTT
TRBV5-4	TRBD1	TRBJ1-6	few	CASTGQTGDNSPLHF	TGTGCCAGCACCGGTCAGACAGGGGATAATTCACCCCTCCACTTT
TRBV11-2	TRBD1	TRBJ2-3	.	CASSSPGQGADTQYF	TGTGCCAGCAGTAGCCCGGGACAGGGTGCAGATACGCAGTATTTT
TRBV9	TRBD1	TRBJ2-4	.	CASSEPGQGDIQYF	TGTGCCAGCAGCGAGCCGGGACAGGGGGACATTCAGTACTTC
TRBV5-8	TRBD1	TRBJ1-5	.	CASSRDRGGPYSNQPQHF	TGTGCCAGCAGCCGGGACAGGGGGGGCCCCTATAGCAATCAGCCCCAGCATTTT
TRBV9	TRBD1	TRBJ2-5	.	CASNRQGALETQYF	TGTGCCAGCAATCGACAGGGGGCTCTAGAGACCCAGTACTTC
TRBV7-9	TRBD2	TRBJ2-1	.	CSSTLRLAVSYNEQFF	TGTTCCAGCACACTACGCCTAGCGGTATCCTACAATGAGCAGTTCTTC
TRBV6-1	.	TRBJ1-5	.	CASTKEAVQPQHF	TGTGCCAGCACGAAGGAGGCCGTTCAGCCCCAGCATTTT
TRBV5-5	.	TRBJ1-3	.	CASSLDAGSGNTIYF	TGTGCCAGCAGCTTGGATGCGGGCTCTGGAAACACCATATATTTT
TRBV5-1	TRBD1	TRBJ1-1	.	CASSFPGQGAEAFF	TGCGCCAGCAGCTTCCCGGGACAGGGCGCTGAAGCTTTCTTT
TRBV7-9	.	TRBJ2-1	few	CASSPPGLNNEQFF	TGTGCCAGCAGCCCGCCAGGGCTCAACAATGAGCAGTTCTTC
TRBV11-2	TRBD2	TRBJ2-7	few	CASSFYSSGSSYEQYF	TGTGCCAGCAGCTTTTATTCTAGCGGGAGCTCCTACGAGCAGTACTTC
TRBV5-6	.	TRBJ2-7	.	CASSYGHEQYF	TGTGCCAGCAGCTACGGTCACGAGCAGTACTTC
TRBV10-3	.	TRBJ1-3	.	CAISERTYQGPSGNTIYF	TGTGCCATCAGTGAGCGCACCTACCAGGGGCCCTCTGGAAACACCATATATTTT
TRBV5-1	TRBD1	TRBJ1-2	few	CASSDTQGAHEGYTF	TGCGCCAGCAGCGATACACAGGGGGCGCATGAAGGCTACACCTTC
TRBV5-4	.	TRBJ2-7	.	CASSLYAGGNEQYF	TGTGCCAGCAGCTTGTACGCGGGTGGAAACGAGCAGTACTTC
TRBV30	.	TRBJ2-6	.	CAWSVGGSGANVLTF	TGTGCCTGGAGTGTGGGAGGCTCTGGGGCCAACGTCCTGACTTTC
TRBV29-1	TRBD2	TRBJ2-5	.	CSVDGTSGGKTQYF	TGCAGCGTTGACGGGACTAGCGGGGGGAAGACCCAGTACTTC